The present T cell receptor beta chain was sequenced within a study of shared clonotypes between healthy human individuals. The study, taken as a whole, reports: Richness estimates generally favored naive over memory subsets.

Deep-level assay runs were performed. Replicate PCRs run on sorted subsets employed roughly 180 ng DNA, roughly 30,000 T cell genomes. Assay used: immunoSEQ multiplex PCR; TCRdb lists only in-frame clones, some missing. Altogether roughly 1,100,000 clones are present, 75% being singletons, with the ten largest covering nearly 1.5%. CD4+ cells yielded CD45RA+ naive and CD45RA-negative memory subsets. Germline V gene lookup returns CDR1 ENHRY and CDR2 SYGVKD. Between the trimmed V and J ends, which lost 3 bases and 4 bases, there was a span of 11 bases. The CDR3 is 14 residues long. A word on this clone: Its antigen is not known.

The V call is TRBV10-3, the J call TRBJ2-3; no definite D call. The sample comprised memory CD4+ T cells sorted from blood. Specified subset: CD45RA-negative fraction. This receptor was obtained from a man aged 18 to 30 in good health. The CDR3 protein is CAISDVSGPDTQYF. CDR3 DNA: TGTGCCATCAGTGACGTATCTGGCCCAGATACGCAGTATTTT.